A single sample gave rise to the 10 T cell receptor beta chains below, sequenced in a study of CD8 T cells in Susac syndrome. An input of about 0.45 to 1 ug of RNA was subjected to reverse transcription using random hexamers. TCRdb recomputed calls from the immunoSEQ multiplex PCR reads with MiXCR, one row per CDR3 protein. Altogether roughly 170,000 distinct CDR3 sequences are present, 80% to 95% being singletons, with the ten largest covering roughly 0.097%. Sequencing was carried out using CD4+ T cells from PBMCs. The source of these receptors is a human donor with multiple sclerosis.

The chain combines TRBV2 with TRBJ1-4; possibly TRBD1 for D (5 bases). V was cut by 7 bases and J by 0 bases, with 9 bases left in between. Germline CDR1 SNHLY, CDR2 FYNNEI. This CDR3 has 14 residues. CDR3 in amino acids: CASTLGATNEKLFF. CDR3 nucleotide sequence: TGTGCCAGCACCCTAGGGGCAACTAATGAAAAACTGTTTTTT.

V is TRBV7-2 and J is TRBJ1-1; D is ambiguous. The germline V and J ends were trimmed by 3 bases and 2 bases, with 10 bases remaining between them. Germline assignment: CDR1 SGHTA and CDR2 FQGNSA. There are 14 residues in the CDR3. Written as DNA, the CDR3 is TGTGCCAGCAGCTTCGGTTGGAGTAACACTGAAGCTTTCTTT. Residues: CASSFGWSNTEAFF.

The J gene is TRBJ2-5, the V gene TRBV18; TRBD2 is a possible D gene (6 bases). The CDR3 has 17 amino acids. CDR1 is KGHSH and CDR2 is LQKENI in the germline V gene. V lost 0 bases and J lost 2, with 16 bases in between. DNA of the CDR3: TGTGCCAGCTCACCACCGGCGGGGCGACCCAGTCAAGAGACCCAGTACTTC. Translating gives CASSPPAGRPSQETQYF.

The DNA of the CDR3 is TGTGCCAGCTTTAGGCCGGGACTAGCGGGGACGAACACCGGGGAGCTGTTTTTT. This encodes CASFRPGLAGTNTGELFF. This sequence joins TRBV28 and TRBJ2-2; TRBD2 aligns across 13 bases. The CDR3 totals 18 residues. Germline CDR1 MDHEN, CDR2 SYDVKM. Trimming took 8 bases from V and 0 from J; bases not matched to a gene: 9.

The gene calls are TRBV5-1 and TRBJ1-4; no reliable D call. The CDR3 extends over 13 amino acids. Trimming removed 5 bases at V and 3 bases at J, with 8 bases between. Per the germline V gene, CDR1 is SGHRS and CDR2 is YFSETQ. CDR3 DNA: TGCGCCAGCAGACTGGAGGCTAATGAAAAACTGTTTTTT. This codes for CASRLEANEKLFF.

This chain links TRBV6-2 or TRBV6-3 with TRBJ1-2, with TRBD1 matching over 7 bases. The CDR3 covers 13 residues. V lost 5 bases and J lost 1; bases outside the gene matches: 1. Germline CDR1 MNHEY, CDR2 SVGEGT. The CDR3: CASSDRDNYGYTF. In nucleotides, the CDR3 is TGTGCCAGCAGTGACAGGGATAACTATGGCTACACCTTC.

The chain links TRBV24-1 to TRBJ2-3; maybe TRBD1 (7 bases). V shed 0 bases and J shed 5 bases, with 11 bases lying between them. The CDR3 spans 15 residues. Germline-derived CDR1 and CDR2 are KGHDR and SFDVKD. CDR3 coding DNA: TGTGCCACCAGTGATTTGACGCAGGGGGGAGATACGCAGTATTTT. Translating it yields CATSDLTQGGDTQYF.

For the CDR3, the DNA is TGTGCCAGCAGCGCGGGACTAGCGGGGGGGCGGAACACCGGGGAGCTGTTTTTT. Protein: CASSAGLAGGRNTGELFF. The chain carries TRBV9 and TRBJ2-2, with 16 positions matching TRBD2. Germline CDR1 and CDR2: SGDLS and YYNGEE. Trimming at V came to 3 bases and at J to 1 base, leaving 3 bases not matched to a gene. The CDR3 spans 18 residues. The full variable domain, rest sourced from reference TRBV9 and TRBJ2-2, is DSGVTQTPKHLITATGQRVTLRCSPRSGDLSVYWYQQSLDQGLQFLIQYYNGEERAKGNILERFSAQQFPDLHSELNLSSLELGDSALYFCASSAGLAGGRNTGELFFGEGSRLTVL.

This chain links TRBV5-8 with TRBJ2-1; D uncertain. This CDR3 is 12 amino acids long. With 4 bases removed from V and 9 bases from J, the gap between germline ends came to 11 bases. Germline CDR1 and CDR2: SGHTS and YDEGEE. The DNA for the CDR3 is TGTGCCAGCAGCCTCCCTTTTAGTGAGCAGTTCTTC. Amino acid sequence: CASSLPFSEQFF.

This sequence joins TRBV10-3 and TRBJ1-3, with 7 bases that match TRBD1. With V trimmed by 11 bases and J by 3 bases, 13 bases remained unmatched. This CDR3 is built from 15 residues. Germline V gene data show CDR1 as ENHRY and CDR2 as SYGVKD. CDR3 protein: CAALDRRIGGNTIYF. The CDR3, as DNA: TGTGCCGCGCTGGACAGGCGGATAGGTGGAAACACCATATATTTT.